These 3 T cell receptor beta chains came from one sample sequenced in a study of naive and memory T cell subsets. The beta constant-region primer was an equimolar mix of two oligonucleotides covering TRBC1 and TRBC2. TCRdb processed the UMI-ligation and nested PCR reads anew with MiXCR; each CDR3 protein has one entry. The sample contains under 150,000 distinct CDR3 sequences, approximately 15% of which appear only once. Sample: naive CD4+ T cells from blood. These receptors were obtained from a human donor in good health.

The chain employs TRBV10-1 and TRBJ2-3; the match to TRBD1 covers 7 bases. The CDR3 covers 17 residues. CDR1 and CDR2 from the germline V gene are WNHNN and SYGVQD (reference sequence). The ends lost 2 bases at V and 4 bases at J; junction bases unmatched: 12. CDR3 sequence reads: CASSEMTGTAVSDTQYF. DNA for the CDR3: TGCGCCAGCAGTGAGATGACCGGGACAGCGGTATCAGATACGCAGTATTTT.

This clonotype has just one count. This rearrangement joins TRBV10-3 to TRBJ2-1; TRBD2 aligns across 12 bases. Germline V gene lookup returns CDR1 ENHRY and CDR2 SYGVKD. The length of the CDR3 is 15 residues. J lost 8 bases, V lost 4 bases, and 6 bases had no gene match. The CDR3 sequence: CAISVPTSGSYEQFF. For the CDR3, the DNA is TGTGCCATCAGTGTCCCGACTAGCGGGAGCTATGAGCAGTTCTTC.

This clonotype was seen repeatedly, ten times or more. The rearrangement joins TRBV10-3 to TRBJ2-2; TRBD1 might be the D (6 bases). The V end lost 11 bases, the J end lost 0 bases, and 13 bases lay between the germline ends. The CDR3 is 14 amino acids. Germline-derived CDR1 and CDR2 are ENHRY and SYGVKD. CDR3 bases: TGTGCCTCCAACAGGGAGCCGAACACCGGGGAGCTGTTTTTT. Amino acid sequence: CASNREPNTGELFF.